The 11 T cell receptor beta chains below all came from one sample that was sequenced in a study of blood T cells in healthy people across ages. Alongside a J-beta primer mix, a sample-barcoded 5' primer served in a second PCR lasting 7 to 11 cycles. TCRdb re-analysed the 5' RACE reads in MiXCR, keeping a single row per CDR3 protein. Counted here are around 670,000 distinct CDR3 sequences, about 30% occurring once; the ten biggest clones make up 15% to 19%. The sequenced sample consisted of blood. The receptor source for this set is an elderly woman in good health.

This clonotype was observed a few times. V is TRBV3-1 and J is TRBJ1-5; the D is unclear. This CDR3 contains 18 residues. Germline loops: CDR1 LGHDT, CDR2 YNNKEL (reference sequence). V shed 1 base and J shed 10 bases, with 26 bases lying between them. DNA of the CDR3: TGTGCCAGCAGCCAAGGGCTTCCCCTCGGGCCAGAAATCAGCCCCCAGCATTTT. Its protein product is CASSQGLPLGPEISPQHF.

This clonotype was picked up many times. The chain recombines TRBV6-5 with TRBJ2-7, with 9 nucleotides matching TRBD1. CDR3 size: 15 residues. V shed 5 bases and J 2 bases; nucleotides not matched to a gene: 7. CDR1 is MNHEY and CDR2 is SVGAGI in the germline V gene. The CDR3, as DNA: TGTGCCAGCAGTAAGCCGGGACAGGGTCCCTACGAGCAGTACTTC. Its translation: CASSKPGQGPYEQYF.

This clonotype occurred once. The rearrangement links TRBV9 to TRBJ1-1, with 7 nucleotides matching TRBD1. This CDR3 is built from 15 residues. V gave up 0 bases and J gave up 6 bases; unmatched junction bases: 8. Germline V gene data show CDR1 as SGDLS and CDR2 as YYNGEE. The CDR3 DNA reads TGTGCCAGCAGCGTAGGACAGGGCAACTTTGCTGAAGCTTTCTTT. Protein product: CASSVGQGNFAEAFF.

There are many counts of this clonotype. The V and J genes are TRBV5-1 and TRBJ2-1; D gene uncertain. The CDR3 runs to 13 residues. V was trimmed by 0 bases and J by 4 bases, leaving 5 bases between them. Germline assignment: CDR1 SGHRS and CDR2 YFSETQ. The CDR3 protein is CASSLDAYNEQFF. The CDR3, as DNA: TGCGCCAGCAGCTTGGACGCATACAATGAGCAGTTCTTC.

On this clonotype itself: Since no conserved phenylalanine or tryptophan closes the CDR3, a read error is the likely cause. Because the CDR3's place on the DNA is in doubt, the DNA is left out and the CDR3 is given as listed by TCRdb. The rearrangement links TRBV12-3 or TRBV12-4 to TRBJ2-7; the table calls TRBD1, which could not be checked here. The CDR3 totals 12 residues, both ends included. The CDR3 sequence is CASGGGTLRAVL.

The J gene is TRBJ2-7, the V gene TRBV7-2; 10 nucleotides match TRBD2. Germline V gene sequence: CDR1 SGHTA, CDR2 FQGNSA. The CDR3 is made up of 15 amino acids. After removal of 2 bases from V and 3 bases from J, the junction contained 4 bases not matched to a gene. Written as DNA, the CDR3 is TGTGCCAGCAGCTTACAGCGGGGGGGAATCTACGAGCAGTACTTC. Amino acids: CASSLQRGGIYEQYF. The full variable domain, completed using reference TRBV7-2 and TRBJ2-7, is GAGVSQSPSNKVTEKGKDVELRCDPISGHTALYWYRQSLGQGLEFLIYFQGNSAPDKSGLPSDRFSAERTGGSVSTLTIQRTQQEDSAVYLCASSLQRGGIYEQYFGPGTRLTVT.

This clonotype was picked up a small number of times. The rearrangement links TRBV3-1 to TRBJ1-2; D gene unclear. Trimming shortened V by 4 bases and J by 3 bases, and 18 bases separated the two germline ends. The germline gives CDR1 LGHDT, CDR2 YNNKEL (reference sequence). The CDR3 covers 16 residues. CDR3 loop: CASSLTLPATDYGYTF. CDR3 coding DNA: TGTGCCAGCAGCCTCACCCTACCGGCGACCGACTATGGCTACACCTTC.

Ten or more counts support this clonotype. The chain employs TRBV7-9 and TRBJ2-5; no clear D gene. CDR1 and CDR2 from the germline V gene are SEHNR and FQNEAQ (reference sequence). Trimming left V 0 bases short and J 5 bases short, with 16 bases between. The CDR3 extends over 16 amino acids. The CDR3 DNA reads TGTGCCAGCAGCTTAGCACACCCGTCCGGGCCGGAGACCCAGTACTTC. Translating gives CASSLAHPSGPETQYF.

This clonotype was observed at least ten times. The chain links TRBV10-3 to TRBJ2-5, with 9 positions matching TRBD1. The V and J ends lost 5 bases and 2 bases, in that order; junction bases with no gene match: 6. The germline CDR1 and CDR2 sequences are ENHRY and SYGVKD. The CDR3 consists of 15 residues. The CDR3 sequence: CAISSGTGIQETQYF. The CDR3, as DNA: TGTGCCATCAGTTCCGGGACAGGGATTCAAGAGACCCAGTACTTC.

The genes are TRBV30 and TRBJ2-1; 13 bases fit TRBD2. Germline lookup yields CDR1 GTSNPN and CDR2 SVGIG (reference sequence). The CDR3 length is 14 residues. J lost 6 bases, V lost 2 bases, and 1 base had no gene match. CDR3 DNA: TGTGCCTGGAGTACTAGCGGGGGGGCCAATGAGCAGTTCTTC. Encoded protein: CAWSTSGGANEQFF.

This clonotype was observed a few times. The V gene is TRBV7-7, the J gene TRBJ2-2; D perhaps matches TRBD2 (6 bases). V was clipped by 5 bases and J by 9 bases, with 16 bases between them. This CDR3 is built from 14 residues. The germline V gene has CDR1 SSHAT and CDR2 FNYEAQ (reference sequence). The CDR3 loop is CASSPRLEHRELFF. The CDR3 region has the DNA TGTGCCAGCAGCCCTCGACTAGAACACCGGGAGCTGTTTTTT.